This paragraph covers one T cell receptor (beta chain) sequence. The antigen remains undetermined. This entry comes from a study of a mutant IDH1 vaccine in newly diagnosed glioma. Study summary: Vaccines began 4-6 weeks after radiotherapy alone, or with temozolomide cycles. The earlier regimen, radiotherapy, temozolomide, or both, was most often both. Overall study results and limits: Seemingly, top peripheral T cell clonotype changes bore no relation to pseudoprogression.

Libraries were prepared by immunoSEQ multiplex PCR; TCRdb keeps only in-frame clonotypes and omits some of them. The sample includes some 30,000 clones, 60% to 85% of them seen just once. The CDR3 consists of 15 residues. The trim removed 4 bases at V and 4 bases at J, leaving 5 bases unmatched. CDR1 is SGHVS and CDR2 is FQNEAQ in the germline V gene. Described time point: week 35, safety follow-up. Each dose delivered 300 ug of mutant IDH1 20-mer peptide subcutaneously with imiquimod. The vaccination schedule gave patients eight doses in weeks 1, 3, 5, 7, 11, 15, 19 and 23. The sequenced sample was PBMCs, obtained from a glioma patient whose treatment included an IDH1 peptide vaccine. The TCR comes from a woman aged 25 to 39 with glioma. Some clones in this sample may be carry-over from other donors' samples. The chain joins TRBV7-8 to TRBJ2-7; the match to TRBD2 covers 12 bases. The CDR3 nucleotides are TGTGCCAGCAGCTCCACTAGCGGGAGGAGATACGAGCAGTACTTC. It specifies CASSSTSGRRYEQYF.